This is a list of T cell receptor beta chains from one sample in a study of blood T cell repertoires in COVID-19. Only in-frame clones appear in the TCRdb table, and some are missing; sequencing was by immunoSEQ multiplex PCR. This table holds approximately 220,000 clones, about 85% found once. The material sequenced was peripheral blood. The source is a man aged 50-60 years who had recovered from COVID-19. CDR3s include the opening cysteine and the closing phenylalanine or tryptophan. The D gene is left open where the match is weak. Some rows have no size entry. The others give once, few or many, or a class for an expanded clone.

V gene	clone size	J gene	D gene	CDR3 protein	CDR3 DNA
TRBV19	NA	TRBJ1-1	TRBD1	CASTPIRQGNTEAFF	TGTGCCAGTACCCCAATACGACAGGGGAACACTGAAGCTTTCTTT
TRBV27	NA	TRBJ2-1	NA	CASSSHRANEQFF	TGTGCCAGCAGTTCCCACAGGGCTAATGAGCAGTTCTTC
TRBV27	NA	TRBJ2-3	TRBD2	CASSPGTSDGTDTQYF	TGTGCCAGCAGTCCCGGGACTAGCGATGGCACAGATACGCAGTATTTT
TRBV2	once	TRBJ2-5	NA	CASSELGERGYF	TGTGCCAGCAGTGAGTTGGGAGAGAGAGGGTACTTC
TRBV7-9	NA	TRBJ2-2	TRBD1	CASTDGTGSDTGELFF	TGTGCCAGCACCGACGGGACAGGGTCGGACACCGGGGAGCTGTTTTTT
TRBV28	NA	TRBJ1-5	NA	CASKAGSGNQPQHF	TGTGCCAGCAAAGCGGGGAGTGGCAATCAGCCCCAGCATTTT
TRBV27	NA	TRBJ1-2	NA	CASSPGTGYGYTF	TGTGCCAGCAGTCCGGGGACTGGCTATGGCTACACCTTC
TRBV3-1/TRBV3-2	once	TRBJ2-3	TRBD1	CASTQSPTGLGSDTQYF	TGTGCCAGCACCCAATCCCCGACAGGGCTGGGTTCAGATACGCAGTATTTT
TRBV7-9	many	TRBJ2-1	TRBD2	CASSPGRSSYNEQFF	TGTGCCAGCAGCCCCGGGAGGAGCTCCTACAATGAGCAGTTCTTC
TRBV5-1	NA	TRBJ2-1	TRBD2	CASSDPSGRLSAEQFF	TGCGCCAGCAGCGACCCTAGCGGGAGATTGTCGGCTGAGCAGTTCTTC